This TCR beta chain was observed in a study of CD8 T cells in ankylosing spondylitis. Germline V gene data show CDR1 as SGHTA and CDR2 as FQGNSA. The CDR3 is made up of 16 amino acids. V dropped 2 bases and J dropped 5; count of bases not matched to a gene: 10. Preparation of TCR beta libraries was done by quantitative 5'-RACE with molecular barcodes. TCRdb reanalysed the 5' RACE reads using MiXCR and keeps one entry per CDR3 protein. The sample contains around 300,000 distinct CDR3 sequences, more than 9% of which appear only once. Findings of the study overall: Disease-linked clones had a CD8+ phenotype and relatively low frequency in peripheral blood. Clones linked to disease were reported to show significant enrichment in matched ankylosing spondylitis synovial fluid. Apparently characteristic of ankylosing spondylitis blood was a TCR beta motif (about eight highly homologous variants).

Concerning this clonotype itself: Its antigen is unknown.

The source of this sequence is a female donor with ankylosing spondylitis or in good health (not recorded which). Material for sequencing was blood, either unsorted or a sorted T cell fraction (not recorded which). The chain uses TRBV7-2 and TRBJ2-5, with 8 bases lining up with TRBD2. CDR3 sequence reads: CASSLRSGSSWETQYF. The CDR3, as DNA: TGTGCCAGCAGCTTACGAAGCGGGAGCTCGTGGGAGACCCAGTACTTC.